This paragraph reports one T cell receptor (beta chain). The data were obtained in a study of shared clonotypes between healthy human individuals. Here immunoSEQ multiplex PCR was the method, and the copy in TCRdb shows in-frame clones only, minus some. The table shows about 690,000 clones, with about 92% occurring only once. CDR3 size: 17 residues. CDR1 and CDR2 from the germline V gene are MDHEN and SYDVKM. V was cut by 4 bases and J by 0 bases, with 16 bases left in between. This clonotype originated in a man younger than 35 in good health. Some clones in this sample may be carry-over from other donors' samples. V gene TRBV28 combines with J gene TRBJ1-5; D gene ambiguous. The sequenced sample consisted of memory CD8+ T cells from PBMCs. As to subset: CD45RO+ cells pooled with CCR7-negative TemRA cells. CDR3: CASSSPLGGNSNQPQHF. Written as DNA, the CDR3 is TGTGCCAGCAGTTCTCCCTTGGGAGGGAATAGCAATCAGCCCCAGCATTTT.